The 27 T cell receptor beta chains below were found in one sample sequenced in a study of blood T cell repertoires in COVID-19. Data came from immunoSEQ multiplex PCR; TCRdb stores just in-frame clones and leaves some out. Counted here are some 70,000 clones, approximately 83% occurring once; the ten biggest clones make up 1.4%. The sample consisted of peripheral blood. These receptors all come from a woman in her sixties with acute or convalescent COVID-19.

The gene calls are TRBV19 and TRBJ1-2, with D possibly TRBD1 on 5 matching bases. The CDR3 covers 15 residues. Germline V gene data show CDR1 as LNHDA and CDR2 as SQIVND (reference sequence). Trimming pared 1 base from V and 0 bases from J, leaving 9 bases between. The CDR3 sequence is CASSIGTTSNYGYTF. CDR3 bases: TGTGCCAGTAGTATAGGGACAACTTCTAACTATGGCTACACCTTC.

The chain links TRBV3-1 (or the pseudogene TRBV3-2) to TRBJ1-1; D uncertain. This CDR3 has 13 amino acids. The V end was cut by 2 bases, the J end by 4 bases, with 8 bases between. Per germline, CDR1 LGHDT and CDR2 YNNKEL (reference sequence). The CDR3 DNA is TGTGCCAGCAGCCAAACGGGTTCCACTGAAGCTTTCTTT. Its translation is CASSQTGSTEAFF.

The chain recombines TRBV30 with TRBJ1-6, with D possibly being TRBD1 (6 bases). V lost 5 bases and J 19 bases, leaving 18 bases between the germline ends. Germline-derived CDR1 and CDR2 are GTSNPN and SVGIG (reference sequence). The CDR3 is 11 residues long. In DNA form, the CDR3 reads TGTGCCTGGGGCCAGGGGCAGGCTTCGCACTTT. It translates to CAWGQGQASHF.

In DNA form, the CDR3 reads TGTGCCAGCAGAGGACAGGGGGTTCAGACCCAGTACTTC. Its translation is CASRGQGVQTQYF. This chain uses TRBV6-5 with TRBJ2-5; 10 positions match TRBD1. The germline V gene encodes CDR1 MNHEY and CDR2 SVGAGI. The CDR3 has 13 amino acids. The V gene end was trimmed by 6 bases and the J gene end by 6 bases; junction bases not matched to a gene: 4.

This clone has only a few counts. The CDR3 here is CASSESSGPHEQYF. CDR3 in DNA: TGCGCCAGCAGTGAGTCATCAGGCCCTCACGAGCAGTACTTC. V and J are TRBV10-1 and TRBJ2-7; D unresolved. CDR3 length: 14 residues. V lost 0 bases and J 5 bases, leaving 11 bases between the germline ends. The germline CDR1 and CDR2 sequences are WNHNN and SYGVQD (reference sequence).

The chain uses TRBV5-8 and TRBJ1-2; the D is unclear. CDR3 length: 13 amino acids. In germline, CDR1 is SGHTS, CDR2 YDEGEE. V dropped 4 bases and J dropped 1 base, with 8 bases sitting between them. DNA of the CDR3: TGTGCCAGCAGCCAGACAAGTAACTATGGCTACACCTTC. This encodes CASSQTSNYGYTF.

The V and J genes are TRBV6-6 and TRBJ1-5; D may be TRBD1 (5 bases). The CDR3 length is 15 residues. In germline, CDR1 is MNHNY, CDR2 SVGAGI (reference sequence). Trimming removed 2 bases from V and 0 bases from J, with 8 bases in between. The DNA for the CDR3 is TGTGCCAGCAGTTACCAGGGAAATAGCAATCAGCCCCAGCATTTT. This encodes CASSYQGNSNQPQHF.

V is TRBV27 and J is TRBJ2-5; TRBD2 aligns across 9 bases. With 2 bases clipped from V and 4 bases from J, the junction kept 5 bases outside the gene matches. The CDR3 has 15 residues. Germline V CDR1 and CDR2: MNHEY, SMNVEV (reference sequence). The CDR3 reads CASSLKGLARETQYF. Written as DNA, the CDR3 is TGTGCCAGCAGTTTAAAGGGACTAGCTCGAGAGACCCAGTACTTC.

The chain joins TRBV24-1 to TRBJ2-1; 10 bases fit TRBD2. This CDR3 region has 15 residues. CDR1 KGHDR and CDR2 SFDVKD come from the germline V gene. Trimming took 3 bases from V and 8 from J; bases not matched to a gene: 6. CDR3 in amino acids: CATSDGPGLAYEQFF. The CDR3 bases are TGTGCCACCAGTGATGGGCCGGGACTAGCGTATGAGCAGTTCTTC.

J is TRBJ2-5 and V is TRBV7-9; TRBD2 might be the D (7 bases). V was clipped by 0 bases and J by 4 bases, with 9 bases between them. Germline V gene sequence: CDR1 SEHNR, CDR2 FQNEAQ (reference sequence). The CDR3 totals 14 residues. The CDR3 is CASSLAGGRETQYF. CDR3 DNA sequence: TGTGCCAGCAGCTTAGCGGGGGGGCGAGAGACCCAGTACTTC.

The rearrangement links TRBV29-1 to TRBJ1-3; 9 bases line up with TRBD1. CDR3 size: 13 residues. The ends lost 3 bases at V and 9 bases at J; junction bases unmatched: 6. Germline assignment: CDR1 SQVTM and CDR2 ANQGSEA. The CDR3 DNA is TGCAGCGTTGATGAGGACAGGGGAGGCACCATATATTTT. Its translation is CSVDEDRGGTIYF.

The V gene is TRBV7-9, the J gene TRBJ2-4; a weak D match, TRBD2 (5 bases). CDR3 length: 17 residues. In germline, CDR1 is SEHNR, CDR2 FQNEAQ (reference sequence). V dropped 6 bases and J dropped 0 bases, with 18 bases sitting between them. This CDR3 is CASSYDPGNEAKNIQYF. The CDR3 nucleotides read TGTGCCAGCAGTTATGACCCCGGGAATGAAGCCAAAAACATTCAGTACTTC.

This clone was seen more than once but under ten times. This rearrangement joins TRBV6-5 to TRBJ1-1; maybe TRBD1 (5 bases). This CDR3 region has 15 residues. The V end lost 8 bases, the J end lost 3 bases, and 19 bases lay between the germline ends. Germline CDR1 is MNHEY and CDR2 is SVGAGI. The chain's CDR3 is CASCSGEGPYTEAFF. The CDR3 nucleotides are TGTGCCAGCTGTTCGGGGGAGGGGCCCTACACTGAAGCTTTCTTT.

The chain joins TRBV5-4 to TRBJ2-1; TRBD2 agrees at 13 bases. The germline CDR1 and CDR2 sequences are SGHNT and YYREEE (reference sequence). The ends lost 3 bases at V and 4 bases at J; junction bases unmatched: 16. The CDR3 extends over 20 amino acids. CDR3 bases: TGTGCCAGCAGCTCCCGACTAGCGGGGGGCCGTAATTTGGTGTACAATGAGCAGTTCTTC. It translates to CASSSRLAGGRNLVYNEQFF.

This clone showed up just a few times. This chain connects TRBV7-2 to TRBJ1-1, with D possibly matching TRBD1 (5 bases). Trimming stripped 4 bases from V and 3 bases from J, with 15 bases between. In germline, CDR1 is SGHTA, CDR2 FQGNSA. There are 15 residues in the CDR3. The CDR3 DNA follows: TGTGCCAGCAGCTCCGCACCAGGGCGAGACACTGAAGCTTTCTTT. This encodes CASSSAPGRDTEAFF.

This chain joins TRBV19 and TRBJ2-1; 7 positions agree with TRBD2. The CDR3 loop spans 16 amino acids. Germline V lookup: CDR1 LNHDA, CDR2 SQIVND (reference sequence). After removal of 7 bases from V and 1 base from J, the junction contained 10 bases not matched to a gene. The CDR3, as DNA: TGTGCCAGTACCCCCCTAGCGGATCCTTCCTACAATGAGCAGTTCTTC. Its translation is CASTPLADPSYNEQFF.

The chain links TRBV11-3 to TRBJ2-1, with 9 bases fitting TRBD1. The trim removed 0 bases at V and 9 bases at J, leaving 6 bases unmatched. The length of the CDR3 is 15 residues. The V gene's germline CDR1 is SGHNT and CDR2 YENEEA. The CDR3 here is CASSLEGTGTPEQFF. CDR3 in DNA: TGTGCCAGCAGCTTAGAGGGGACAGGGACACCTGAGCAGTTCTTC. Full variable domain (remainder filled in from reference TRBV11-3 and TRBJ2-1): EAGVVQSPRYKIIEKKQPVAFWCNPISGHNTLYWYLQNLGQGPELLIRYENEEAVDDSQLPKDRFSAERLKGVDSTLKIQPAELGDSAVYLCASSLEGTGTPEQFFGPGTRLTVL.

The chain combines TRBV5-6 with TRBJ1-2; D might be TRBD1 (6 bases). Between the trimmed V and J ends, which lost 2 bases and 4 bases, there was a span of 12 bases. The germline V gene has CDR1 SGHDT and CDR2 YYEEEE. The CDR3 runs 14 residues. The CDR3 loop is CASSFPGHLYGYTF. The CDR3 DNA follows: TGTGCCAGCAGCTTTCCGGGACACCTCTATGGCTACACCTTC.

V and J are TRBV3-1 (or the pseudogene TRBV3-2) and TRBJ1-2; no firm D call. The germline gives CDR1 LGHDT, CDR2 YNNKEL (reference sequence). Trimming removed 4 bases from V and 6 bases from J, with 15 bases in between. The CDR3 covers 14 residues. The CDR3 DNA reads as TGTGCCAGCAGCCCAGGAGGGTCGGTCAATGGCTACACCTTC. As protein: CASSPGGSVNGYTF.

The V and J genes are TRBV10-3 and TRBJ1-5; perhaps TRBD1 as D (5 bases). The CDR3 is made up of 17 amino acids. Trimming removed 2 bases at V and 3 bases at J, with 17 bases between. Germline-derived CDR1 and CDR2 are ENHRY and SYGVKD. Here the CDR3 DNA reads TGTGCCATCAGTGAGCGAAACCTCGGTGGGGCCAATCAGCCCCAGCATTTT. Its protein product is CAISERNLGGANQPQHF.

The chain carries TRBV5-1 and TRBJ2-2, with 7 bases fitting TRBD1. CDR3 length: 16 amino acids. The V and J ends lost 4 bases and 5 bases, in that order; junction bases with no gene match: 11. The V gene's germline CDR1 is SGHRS and CDR2 YFSETQ. The DNA for the CDR3 is TGCGCCAGCAGCCTCGGACAGGCCTCGATTACCGGGGAGCTGTTTTTT. The encoded protein is CASSLGQASITGELFF.

V gene TRBV4-1 combines with J gene TRBJ1-4, with 9 bases lining up with TRBD1. V trimming: 4 bases; J trimming: 8 bases; junction bases outside the gene matches: 2. This CDR3 region has 13 residues. Germline V gives CDR1 MGHRA, CDR2 YSYEKL. CDR3 in DNA: TGCGCCAGCAGCCGGACAGGGGAGGAAAAACTGTTTTTT. It specifies CASSRTGEEKLFF.

This chain connects TRBV30 to TRBJ2-3, with 7 bases identical to TRBD2. The CDR3 has 16 residues. With 0 bases clipped from V and 3 bases from J, the junction kept 9 bases outside the gene matches. Germline V gene lookup returns CDR1 GTSNPN and CDR2 SVGIG (reference sequence). The CDR3 loop reads CAWSVPGSGPTDTQYF. The CDR3 DNA sequence: TGTGCCTGGAGTGTACCGGGTAGCGGGCCTACAGATACGCAGTATTTT.

The chain employs TRBV27 and TRBJ2-7, with a possible D match to TRBD1 (6 bases). Trimming took off 4 bases at V and 5 bases at J, with 15 bases between the two ends. The CDR3 has 14 residues. Germline CDR1 is MNHEY and CDR2 is SMNVEV (reference sequence). The CDR3 here is CASSSGDFLHEQYF. In DNA, the CDR3 is TGTGCCAGCAGTTCAGGGGATTTTTTGCACGAGCAGTACTTC.

The sample holds one count of this clone. The chain recombines TRBV7-2 with TRBJ2-3, with 8 bases matching TRBD2. The CDR3 is 15 residues long. With 5 bases clipped from V and 2 bases from J, the junction kept 6 bases outside the gene matches. Germline V gives CDR1 SGHTA, CDR2 FQGNSA. This CDR3 is CASSLRAGDTDTQYF. In DNA, the CDR3 is TGTGCCAGCAGCCTCCGAGCGGGGGACACAGATACGCAGTATTTT.

This chain uses TRBV7-9 with TRBJ1-1; D possibly corresponds to TRBD1 (5 bases). Looked up from germline, CDR1 is SEHNR and CDR2 is FQNEAQ (reference sequence). Trimming shortened V by 3 bases and J by 4 bases, and 9 bases separated the two germline ends. The CDR3 totals 13 residues. CDR3 DNA: TGTGCCAGCAGCTTGACGGGGGTCACTGAAGCTTTCTTT. Protein sequence: CASSLTGVTEAFF.

The chain carries TRBV2 and TRBJ1-5; weak D call: TRBD1 (5 bases). The germline CDR1 and CDR2 sequences are SNHLY and FYNNEI. The CDR3 is 15 residues long. V was cut by 2 bases and J by 6 bases, with 14 bases left in between. As DNA, the CDR3 is TGTGCCAGCAGTGAAATGTCAGGGATTGGTCAGCCCCAGCATTTT. This translates into CASSEMSGIGQPQHF.